The 31 T cell receptor beta chains below were found in one sample sequenced in a study of cytomegalovirus exposure and HLA in healthy donors. The assay was immunoSEQ multiplex PCR, and TCRdb's table has in-frame clones only and misses some. The sample comprises some 130,000 clones, around four fifths of which are singletons, and more than 1.4% rests with the top ten. Sequencing was carried out using PBMCs. These receptors originate from a woman in her twenties or thirties in good health and CMV-seronegative.

V is TRBV2 and J is TRBJ1-1; a weak D match, TRBD1 (6 bases). V was cut by 5 bases and J by 2 bases, with 9 bases left in between. Germline V gene lookup returns CDR1 SNHLY and CDR2 FYNNEI. The CDR3 has 13 amino acids. The CDR3 protein is CASSTGLNTEAFF. DNA for the CDR3: TGTGCCAGCAGTACAGGGTTAAACACTGAAGCTTTCTTT.

V and J are TRBV7-3 and TRBJ2-3; 12 bases are shared with TRBD2. V lost 1 base and J lost 0; bases outside the gene matches: 11. There are 20 residues in the CDR3. The germline CDR1 and CDR2 sequences are SGHTA and FQGTGA. The CDR3 sequence: CASSLIPLVLAGGSTDTQYF. CDR3 sequence (DNA): TGTGCCAGCAGCTTAATCCCGTTGGTACTAGCGGGGGGAAGCACAGATACGCAGTATTTT. The whole variable domain, remainder taken from reference TRBV7-3 and TRBJ2-3, is GAGVSQTPSNKVTEKGKYVELRCDPISGHTALYWYRQSLGQGPEFLIYFQGTGAADDSGLPNDRFFAVRPEGSVSTLKIQRTERGDSAVYLCASSLIPLVLAGGSTDTQYFGPGTRLTVL.

V gene TRBV19 combines with J gene TRBJ2-7; TRBD2 aligns across 9 bases. Germline-derived CDR1 and CDR2 are LNHDA and SQIVND (reference sequence). Trimming at V came to 4 bases and at J to 7 bases, leaving 11 bases not matched to a gene. This CDR3 region has 15 residues. The CDR3 DNA reads as TGTGCCAGTAGTAATTATAGCGGGGGATTTGGGGAGCAGTACTTC. Protein: CASSNYSGGFGEQYF. The full variable domain, with the rest looked up from reference TRBV19 and TRBJ2-7, is DGGITQSPKYLFRKEGQNVTLSCEQNLNHDAMYWYRQDPGQGLRLIYYSQIVNDFQKGDIAEGYSVSREKKESFPLTVTSAQKNPTAFYLCASSNYSGGFGEQYFGPGTRLTVT.

The sample holds one count of this clone. The chain couples TRBV11-2 to TRBJ2-1, with TRBD2 matching 9 bases. The CDR3 is made up of 16 amino acids. Losses at the gene ends were 3 bases for V and 9 bases for J; bases not matched to a gene: 12. Germline V gene lookup returns CDR1 SGHAT and CDR2 FQNNGV. This CDR3 reads CASSFSPGLALGEQFF. The DNA for the CDR3 is TGTGCCAGCAGCTTCTCTCCGGGACTAGCCCTGGGTGAGCAGTTCTTC.

This sequence joins TRBV2 and TRBJ2-7; possibly TRBD2 for D (6 bases). The CDR3 length is 11 residues. CDR1 and CDR2 from the germline V gene are SNHLY and FYNNEI. Trimming took off 6 bases at V and 6 bases at J, with 9 bases between the two ends. The CDR3 region is CASRAGFEQYF. DNA for the CDR3: TGTGCCAGCAGGGCGGGGTTCGAGCAGTACTTC.

The chain joins TRBV6-5 to TRBJ1-1, with TRBD1 matching over 8 bases. Germline V gene data show CDR1 as MNHEY and CDR2 as SVGAGI. V was clipped by 6 bases and J by 6 bases; unmatched bases: 12. CDR3 length equals 15 residues. The CDR3 region is CASSVLDRVPPEAFF. In nucleotides, the CDR3 is TGTGCCAGCAGCGTCCTGGACAGGGTGCCACCTGAAGCTTTCTTT.

This clone was counted only a few times. Germline is not matched at one junction end, which may reflect a read error. The genes are TRBV7-7 and TRBJ2-1; 9 nucleotides agree with TRBD1. CDR1 SSHAT and CDR2 FNYEAQ come from the germline V gene (reference sequence). CDR3 length: 14 residues. Written as DNA, the CDR3 is TGTGCTAGCAGCTCATCAACAGGGGGCCAGGAGCAGTTCTTC. Translation: CASSSSTGGQEQFF.

Here the CDR3 reads CASSRSGGQPQHF. CDR3 sequence (DNA): TGTGCCAGCAGCCGCTCTGGAGGGCAGCCCCAGCATTTT. The chain links TRBV11-2 to TRBJ1-5; no definite D call. V lost 5 bases and J lost 7, with 12 bases in between. The CDR3 loop spans 13 amino acids. Germline V gene sequence: CDR1 SGHAT, CDR2 FQNNGV.

The chain is built from TRBV5-1 and TRBJ2-3, with D possibly being TRBD2 (6 bases). The CDR3 loop spans 15 amino acids. CDR1 is SGHRS, CDR2 YFSETQ, per germline. Trimming took 2 bases from V and 0 from J, leaving 10 bases between them. Here the CDR3 DNA reads TGCGCCAGCAGCTTTCTAGGGACTAGCACAGATACGCAGTATTTT. Its protein is CASSFLGTSTDTQYF.

This chain uses TRBV4-2 with TRBJ2-7, with 13 bases fitting TRBD2. J lost 4 bases, V lost 0 bases, and 0 bases had no gene match. The CDR3 loop spans 15 amino acids. The germline V gene encodes CDR1 LGHNA and CDR2 YNFKEQ. The CDR3 DNA is TGTGCCAGCAGCCAAGAGACTAGCGGGGGGTACGAGCAGTACTTC. Amino acid sequence: CASSQETSGGYEQYF.

The chain has TRBV27 and TRBJ2-7; 9 nucleotides line up with TRBD1. This CDR3 spans 14 amino acids. The ends lost 5 bases at V and 2 bases at J; junction bases unmatched: 4. Germline assignment: CDR1 MNHEY and CDR2 SMNVEV (reference sequence). CDR3 sequence reads: CASSPGTGPYEQYF. The CDR3 region has the DNA TGTGCCAGCAGTCCAGGGACAGGGCCCTACGAGCAGTACTTC.

The chain joins TRBV5-1 to TRBJ1-2; 7 bases are a match to TRBD1. The CDR3 has 16 amino acids. V was pared by 6 bases and J by 8 bases, with 19 bases of the junction left unmatched. The germline gives CDR1 SGHRS, CDR2 YFSETQ. The CDR3 region has the DNA TGCGCCAGCACCACCGGGGACAGAGAGTTGAAGTGGGGCTACACCTTC. Translating it yields CASTTGDRELKWGYTF.

The chain carries TRBV28 and TRBJ2-2; TRBD1 matches 9 bases. The CDR3 loop spans 17 amino acids. The V and J ends lost 4 bases and 7 bases, in that order; junction bases with no gene match: 13. CDR1 is MDHEN, CDR2 SYDVKM, per germline. CDR3 loop: CASSYRGRTGLGGELFF. Here the CDR3 DNA reads TGTGCCAGCAGTTACAGGGGGCGGACGGGACTTGGCGGGGAGCTGTTTTTT.

The table lists this clone with a few counts. V and J are TRBV10-1 and TRBJ2-7; 8 nucleotides match TRBD1. The trim removed 4 bases at V and 6 bases at J, leaving 11 bases unmatched. There are 15 residues in the CDR3. Germline V lookup: CDR1 WNHNN, CDR2 SYGVQD (reference sequence). CDR3 residues: CASSVPGQGRGEQYF. The CDR3 DNA follows: TGCGCCAGCAGTGTTCCCGGACAGGGTCGTGGCGAGCAGTACTTC.

The chain couples TRBV7-9 to TRBJ1-6; TRBD1 matches at 7 bases. The germline V gene encodes CDR1 SEHNR and CDR2 FQNEAQ (reference sequence). V shed 3 bases, J shed 0 bases, and the junction held 8 bases outside the gene matches. The CDR3 consists of 18 residues. CDR3 region: CASSFQTGSSSYNSPLHF. Written as DNA, the CDR3 is TGTGCCAGCAGCTTCCAGACAGGGTCAAGCTCCTATAATTCACCCCTCCACTTT.

J is TRBJ2-5 and V is TRBV4-2; TRBD2 matches at 11 bases. V gave up 0 bases and J gave up 3 bases; unmatched junction bases: 3. The CDR3 spans 16 residues. The germline V gene encodes CDR1 LGHNA and CDR2 YNFKEQ. CDR3 DNA sequence: TGTGCCAGCAGCCAAGATACTAGCGGGGGTAAAGAGACCCAGTACTTC. It encodes CASSQDTSGGKETQYF.

The chain is built from TRBV19 and TRBJ2-7; 8 bases fit TRBD1. Losses at the gene ends were 5 bases for V and 1 base for J; bases not matched to a gene: 4. The CDR3 runs to 14 residues. The germline CDR1 and CDR2 sequences are LNHDA and SQIVND (reference sequence). CDR3 sequence: CASSPRQGSYEQYF. In nucleotides, the CDR3 is TGTGCCAGTAGTCCCCGACAGGGGTCCTACGAGCAGTACTTC.

The rearrangement joins TRBV10-2 to TRBJ1-1; TRBD1 matches 10 bases. This CDR3 spans 19 amino acids. Germline V gene lookup returns CDR1 WSHSY and CDR2 SAAADI. V lost 6 bases and J lost 2; bases outside the gene matches: 18. CDR3 sequence (DNA): TGCGCCAGCAGCGATTTGGGTCGGAGACAGGGGGCGCGAAACACTGAAGCTTTCTTT. Its protein is CASSDLGRRQGARNTEAFF.

This clone was counted a single time. The chain couples TRBV9 to TRBJ2-3; D call uncertain. V gave up 0 bases and J gave up 4 bases, with 6 bases separating them. Germline CDR1 SGDLS, CDR2 YYNGEE. There are 13 residues in the CDR3. The CDR3 DNA follows: TGTGCCAGCAGCGTAGATATTGCAGATACGCAGTATTTT. This gives the protein CASSVDIADTQYF.

This clone was seen a single time. The chain combines TRBV5-1 with TRBJ2-5; D unresolved. This CDR3 has 13 amino acids. V dropped 1 base and J dropped 2 bases, with 6 bases sitting between them. Per germline, CDR1 SGHRS and CDR2 YFSETQ. The DNA of the CDR3 is TGCGCCAGCAGCTTGAGTCTACAAGAGACCCAGTACTTC. Its translation is CASSLSLQETQYF. Supplemented by reference TRBV5-1 and TRBJ2-5, the full variable domain reads KAGVTQTPRYLIKTRGQQVTLSCSPISGHRSVSWYQQTPGQGLQFLFEYFSETQRNKGNFPGRFSGRQFSNSRSEMNVSTLELGDSALYLCASSLSLQETQYFGPGTRLLVL.

In this sample, this clone turned up once. The chain carries TRBV10-3 and TRBJ1-2; D perhaps matches TRBD1 (6 bases). The CDR3 consists of 16 residues. V was clipped by 0 bases and J by 5 bases, with 16 bases between them. In germline, CDR1 is ENHRY, CDR2 SYGVKD. The CDR3 is CAISESFWYREYGYTF. Here the CDR3 DNA reads TGTGCCATCAGTGAGTCGTTTTGGTACAGGGAGTATGGCTACACCTTC.

The chain carries TRBV7-2 and TRBJ1-1; D is ambiguous. CDR3 size: 12 residues. V was cut by 5 bases and J by 1 base, with 5 bases left in between. The germline V gene has CDR1 SGHTA and CDR2 FQGNSA. CDR3 sequence: CASSRENTEAFF. CDR3 coding DNA: TGTGCCAGCAGCCGGGAGAACACTGAAGCTTTCTTT.

The V call is TRBV27, the J call TRBJ1-2; D is possibly TRBD1 (6 bases). The CDR3 length is 14 residues. With 6 bases removed from V and 7 bases from J, the gap between germline ends came to 18 bases. Germline V CDR1 and CDR2: MNHEY, SMNVEV (reference sequence). For the CDR3, the DNA is TGTGCCAGCAGGCCCCAGGGGACGACGGCTGGCTACACCTTC. Protein product: CASRPQGTTAGYTF.

This chain uses TRBV23-1 with TRBJ1-2; D remains ambiguous. TRBV23-1 is marked as an open reading frame, function uncertain. CDR3 size: 16 residues. V lost 0 bases to trimming and J lost 4 bases, with 15 bases between them. The CDR3 loop is CASSQSSRVVCYGYTF. CDR3 nucleotides: TGCGCCAGCAGTCAATCGTCCCGGGTTGTTTGCTATGGCTACACCTTC.

The rearrangement links TRBV30 to TRBJ1-2, with 7 bases fitting TRBD1. The CDR3 is 15 amino acids. Trimming cost V 2 bases and J 2 bases; bases outside gene matches: 8. Per germline, CDR1 GTSNPN and CDR2 SVGIG (reference sequence). The CDR3 protein is CAWSLAGGLNYGYTF. CDR3 bases: TGTGCCTGGAGTCTAGCAGGGGGTCTAAACTATGGCTACACCTTC.

The chain couples TRBV5-1 to TRBJ2-7, with D tentatively TRBD2 (6 bases). V lost 4 bases, J lost 0 bases, and 11 bases lay in between. Germline V gene lookup returns CDR1 SGHRS and CDR2 YFSETQ. This CDR3 is built from 14 residues. The CDR3 protein is CASSPGLISYEQYF. CDR3 nucleotides: TGCGCCAGCAGCCCGGGACTGATCTCCTACGAGCAGTACTTC. The full variable domain, completed using reference TRBV5-1 and TRBJ2-7, is KAGVTQTPRYLIKTRGQQVTLSCSPISGHRSVSWYQQTPGQGLQFLFEYFSETQRNKGNFPGRFSGRQFSNSRSEMNVSTLELGDSALYLCASSPGLISYEQYFGPGTRLTVT.

The CDR3 DNA follows: TGTGCCAGCAGCTTAGTCGTCTACAATGAGCAGTTCTTC. Its protein is CASSLVVYNEQFF. The V call is TRBV7-2, the J call TRBJ2-1; the D is unclear. The germline gives CDR1 SGHTA, CDR2 FQGNSA. V was pared by 1 base and J by 3 bases, with 4 bases between. The CDR3 runs to 13 residues.

V and J are TRBV6-4 and TRBJ2-1; 7 positions agree with TRBD2. The length of the CDR3 is 14 residues. Germline CDR1 is MRHNA and CDR2 is SNTAGT. V was clipped by 2 bases and J by 3 bases; unmatched bases: 1. The CDR3, as DNA: TGTGCCAGCAGTGACGGCGGGGGCTACAATGAGCAGTTCTTC. It yields the protein CASSDGGGYNEQFF.

CDR3 protein: CASRQEYGTGELFF. The DNA of the CDR3 is TGCGCCAGCAGACAGGAATATGGCACCGGGGAGCTGTTTTTT. The rearrangement links TRBV5-1 to TRBJ2-2, with D perhaps matching TRBD1 (5 bases). The CDR3 extends over 14 amino acids. Germline-derived CDR1 and CDR2 are SGHRS and YFSETQ. V was shortened by 5 bases and J by 4 bases, with 12 bases between the two germline ends.

The V call is TRBV27, the J call TRBJ1-1; D remains ambiguous. The CDR3 runs 13 residues. Germline V gives CDR1 MNHEY, CDR2 SMNVEV (reference sequence). V lost 3 bases, J lost 1 base, and 6 bases lay in between. CDR3 sequence (DNA): TGTGCCAGCAGTTTTAGAGGGAACACTGAAGCTTTCTTT. Residues: CASSFRGNTEAFF.

The V and J genes are TRBV5-4 and TRBJ2-2; D might be TRBD2 (5 bases). The CDR3 has 13 residues. The V end was cut by 2 bases, the J end by 6 bases, with 8 bases between. Germline values: CDR1 SGHNT, CDR2 YYREEE (reference sequence). The CDR3 region is CASSFEGPGELFF. Written as DNA, the CDR3 is TGTGCCAGCAGCTTCGAGGGTCCCGGGGAGCTGTTTTTT. The variable domain in full, with the rest retrieved from reference TRBV5-4 and TRBJ2-2, is ETGVTQSPTHLIKTRGQQVTLRCSSQSGHNTVSWYQQALGQGPQFIFQYYREEENGRGNFPPRFSGLQFPNYSSELNVNALELDDSALYLCASSFEGPGELFFGEGSRLTVL.